A selection of T cell receptor beta chains follows, all from one sample in a study of shared clonotypes between healthy human individuals. TCRdb keeps only in-frame clones here, not all; method: immunoSEQ multiplex PCR. The sample includes approximately 840,000 clones, 96% of them seen just once. The material sequenced was naive CD8+ T cells sorted from blood. The receptors were sampled from a man younger than 45 in good health. Both conserved end residues are part of each CDR3. A D gene is named only where the DNA matches it firmly. A clone size is listed for some rows: how often the clone was seen (once, few, many), or a class if it is expanded.

>.|TRBJ1-1|TRBV7-9|.
TGTGCCAGCAGCTCATTCGTAGCTTTCTTT
CASSSFVAFF
>.|TRBJ2-1|TRBV6-5|.
TGTGCCAGCAGTTACCCGCCGGGTAGGCGCAATGAGCAGTTCTTC
CASSYPPGRRNEQFF
>once|TRBJ1-2|TRBV19|.
TGTGCCAGTAGTCGGGAGGGGGATCCCGTCTATGGCTACACCTTC
CASSREGDPVYGYTF
>.|TRBJ2-3|TRBV7-2|.
TGTGCCAGCAGCTTAGCGTCTTGGACAGCTAGCACAGATACGCAGTATTTT
CASSLASWTASTDTQYF
>.|TRBJ2-5|TRBV7-9|.
TGTGCCAGCATCGGGCAGACCCAGTACTTC
CASIGQTQYF
>.|TRBJ1-5|TRBV19|TRBD1
TGTGCCAGTAGTACCGGGACAGTAAGCAATCAGCCCCAGCATTTT
CASSTGTVSNQPQHF
>.|TRBJ2-1|TRBV12-5|.
TGTGCTAGTGGTTTGAGGGACCCACTCTCCTACAATGAGCAGTTCTTC
CASGLRDPLSYNEQFF
>.|TRBJ1-4|TRBV7-9|TRBD1
TGTGCCAGCAGCTGGAGTACGACAGGGAGTGGCGAAAAACTGTTTTTT
CASSWSTTGSGEKLFF
>.|TRBJ2-3|TRBV27|.
TGTGCCAGCAGGGCGCTCGTCAGGGTGGATAGCTATACGACAGATACGCAGTATTTT
CASRALVRVDSYTTDTQYF
>.|TRBJ1-1|TRBV2|.
TGTGCCAGCAGGGAGACGCTGGGGACTGGGTACACTGAAGCTTTCTTT
CASRETLGTGYTEAFF
>.|TRBJ2-1|TRBV29-1|TRBD1
TGCAGCGTCCAGGGGGCGCGGGAGCAGTTCTTC
CSVQGAREQFF